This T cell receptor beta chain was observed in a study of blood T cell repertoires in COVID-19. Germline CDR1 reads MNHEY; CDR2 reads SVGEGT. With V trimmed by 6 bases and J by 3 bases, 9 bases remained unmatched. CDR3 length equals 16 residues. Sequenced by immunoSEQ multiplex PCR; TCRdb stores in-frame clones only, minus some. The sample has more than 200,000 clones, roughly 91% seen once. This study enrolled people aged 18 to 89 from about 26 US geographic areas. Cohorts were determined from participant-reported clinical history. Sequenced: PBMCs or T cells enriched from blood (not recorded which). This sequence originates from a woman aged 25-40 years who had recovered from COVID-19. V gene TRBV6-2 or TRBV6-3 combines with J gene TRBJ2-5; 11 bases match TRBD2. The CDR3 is CASSPWGLAVEETQYF. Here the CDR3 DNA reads TGTGCCAGCAGCCCCTGGGGACTAGCGGTTGAAGAGACCCAGTACTTC.